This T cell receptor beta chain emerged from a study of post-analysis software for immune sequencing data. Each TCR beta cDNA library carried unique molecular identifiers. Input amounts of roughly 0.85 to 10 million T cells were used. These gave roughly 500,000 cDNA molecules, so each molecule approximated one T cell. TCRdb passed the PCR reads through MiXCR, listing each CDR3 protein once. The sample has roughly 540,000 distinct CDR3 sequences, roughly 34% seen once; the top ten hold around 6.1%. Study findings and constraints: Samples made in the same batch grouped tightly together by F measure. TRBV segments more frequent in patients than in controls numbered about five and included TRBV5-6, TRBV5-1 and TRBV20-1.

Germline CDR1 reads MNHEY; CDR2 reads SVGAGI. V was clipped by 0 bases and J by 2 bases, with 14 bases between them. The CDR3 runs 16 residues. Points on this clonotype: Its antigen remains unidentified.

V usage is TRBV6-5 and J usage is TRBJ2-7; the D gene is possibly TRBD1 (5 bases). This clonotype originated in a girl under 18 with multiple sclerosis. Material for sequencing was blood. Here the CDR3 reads CASSYSIPGKAYEQYF. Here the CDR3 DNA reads TGTGCCAGCAGTTACTCGATACCAGGGAAGGCCTACGAGCAGTACTTC.